This T cell receptor beta chain stems from a study of radiotherapy plus CTLA-4 blockade in lung cancer. Study summary: An objective response was seen in around a sixth of patients, and disease control in over 25%.

Repertoires were generated with immunoSEQ multiplex PCR, while TCRdb's copy carries only in-frame clones and drops some. The sample holds 24,000 or so clones, about three quarters seen once. In its sample, this clone was seen once. This TCR came from a human donor with non-small cell lung cancer who had stable disease on radiotherapy plus ipilimumab. The source material was peripheral blood, sampled from a patient treated with radiotherapy plus ipilimumab.

The CDR3 region has the DNA TGTGCCAGCAGTTTAAGGGGAGGGGGCGACGAGCAGTACTTC. Translated, it gives CASSLRGGGDEQYF. The rearrangement uses TRBV27 and TRBJ2-7; possibly TRBD1 or TRBD2 for D (7 bases each). There are 14 residues in the CDR3. Germline values: CDR1 MNHEY, CDR2 SMNVEV (reference sequence). V was trimmed by 2 bases and J by 5 bases, leaving 13 bases between them.